This T cell receptor beta chain was captured by sequencing in a study of T cell repertoires in cytomegalovirus infection. Study at large: Recently identified HLA-C-restricted CMV epitopes and well-studied HLA-B-restricted CMV epitopes were used by the study.

Worth noting for this clonotype: Antigen specificity is unknown.

General study findings and limits: Adding up the frequency of public TCR beta families identified people who carried CMV plus the relevant HLA.

MiXCR, applied by TCRdb to the reads, yields one record per CDR3 protein. The sample shows about 900,000 distinct CDR3 sequences, roughly 30% of them seen only once. The receptor comes from a human donor in good health (CMV status not recorded). Some clones in this sample may be carry-over from other donors' samples. Sequencing used cultured CD8+ T cells from PBMCs, obtained from culture after CMV antigen stimulation.

CDR3 sequence reads: CASSHGGTSFQETQYF. For the CDR3, the DNA is TGTGCCAGCAGCCACGGCGGGACATCCTTCCAGGAGACCCAGTACTTC. The genes are TRBV3-1 and TRBJ2-5; D is possibly TRBD1 or TRBD2 (6 bases each). V gave up 3 bases and J gave up 5 bases, with 19 bases separating them. Germline values: CDR1 LGHDT, CDR2 YNNKEL (reference sequence). The CDR3 runs 16 residues.